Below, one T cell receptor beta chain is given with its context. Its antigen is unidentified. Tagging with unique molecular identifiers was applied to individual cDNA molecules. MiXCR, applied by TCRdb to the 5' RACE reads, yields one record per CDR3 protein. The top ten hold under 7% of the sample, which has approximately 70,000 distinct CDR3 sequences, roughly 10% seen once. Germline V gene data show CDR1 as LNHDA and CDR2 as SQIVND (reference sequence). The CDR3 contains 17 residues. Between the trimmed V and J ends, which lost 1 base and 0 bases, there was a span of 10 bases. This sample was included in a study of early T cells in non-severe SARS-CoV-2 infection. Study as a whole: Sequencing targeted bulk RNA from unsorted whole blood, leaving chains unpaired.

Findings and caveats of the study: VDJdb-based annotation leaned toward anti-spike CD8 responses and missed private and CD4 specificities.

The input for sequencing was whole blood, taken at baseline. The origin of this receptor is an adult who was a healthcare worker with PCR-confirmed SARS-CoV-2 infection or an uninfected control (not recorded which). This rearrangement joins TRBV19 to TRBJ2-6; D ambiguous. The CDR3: CASSIGQVRSGANVLTF. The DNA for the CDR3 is TGTGCCAGTAGTATAGGGCAGGTCCGCTCTGGGGCCAACGTCCTGACTTTC.